A selection of T cell receptor beta chains follows, all from one sample in a study of T cell changes during pregnancy in multiple sclerosis. The table came from immunoSEQ multiplex PCR; TCRdb's copy has only in-frame clones and leaves some out. The data hold approximately 44,000 clones, with 85% to 95% observed a single time. The sample in question was CD8+ T cells from peripheral blood mononuclear cells, obtained in the third trimester of pregnancy. The receptor source for this set is a female donor with multiple sclerosis, enrolled in a pregnancy study. CDR3s include the opening cysteine and the closing phenylalanine or tryptophan. Fields, in order: D gene, V gene, J gene, clone size, CDR3 protein. D genes are given only for firm matches. The size of a clone is reported for some rows only, either as once, few or many, or as a class for expanded clones.

.,TRBV7-6,TRBJ1-4,.,CASSLGGMNEKLFF
.,TRBV11-2,TRBJ1-1,.,CASTGPGPRAGNTEAFF
TRBD2,TRBV2,TRBJ2-7,.,CASSEGYGVLGGIEQYF
TRBD1,TRBV19,TRBJ1-5,.,CASSILATGSSNQPQHF
TRBD1,TRBV28,TRBJ2-7,.,CASSFSGTGSSYEQYF
.,TRBV11-2,TRBJ1-3,medium-sized,CASSLIRVDTIYF
.,TRBV28,TRBJ2-7,.,CASSFILYEQYF
.,TRBV19,TRBJ2-5,.,CASSILGGGGETQYF
TRBD1,TRBV15,TRBJ1-3,.,CATGGTASGNTIYF
TRBD1,TRBV27,TRBJ2-1,.,CASSPQGVYNEQFF
.,TRBV30,TRBJ1-1,.,CAWTRVAGTEAFF